The clone carrying this TCR beta chain occurred many times. Its target is unknown. Authors of the study amplified TCR beta CDR3 regions from RNA transcripts. During a first-round RT-PCR of the TCR CDR3, the HTBI primer set was used. TCRdb re-called the multiplex PCR reads with MiXCR, one entry per CDR3 protein. Of more than 550,000 distinct CDR3 sequences in the sample, 17% are singletons; the top ten hold less than 20%. From germline, CDR1 is PRHDT and CDR2 FYEKMQ (reference sequence). V lost 5 bases, J lost 6 bases, and 17 bases lay in between. This CDR3 is 14 amino acids long. This specimen belongs to a study of T cells in Graves' hyperthyroidism and ophthalmopathy. As for the study in general: Peripheral blood was secured at the point of initial diagnosis, before any treatment.

General observations from the study: Most thyroid-expanded clonotypes above 0.001 were also found in blood. Using 13 V-J features, a model discriminated ophthalmopathy from stable hyperthyroidism. For ophthalmopathy, model prediction preceded onset by a median about six months.

This chain links TRBV13 with TRBJ2-7, with D perhaps assigned TRBD1 or TRBD2 (5 bases each). Source material: blood. The origin of this receptor is a man aged 45-60 years with Graves' hyperthyroidism. This CDR3 reads CASSTGTPSIEQYF. CDR3 DNA sequence: TGTGCCAGCAGCACCGGGACCCCTTCGATCGAGCAGTACTTC.